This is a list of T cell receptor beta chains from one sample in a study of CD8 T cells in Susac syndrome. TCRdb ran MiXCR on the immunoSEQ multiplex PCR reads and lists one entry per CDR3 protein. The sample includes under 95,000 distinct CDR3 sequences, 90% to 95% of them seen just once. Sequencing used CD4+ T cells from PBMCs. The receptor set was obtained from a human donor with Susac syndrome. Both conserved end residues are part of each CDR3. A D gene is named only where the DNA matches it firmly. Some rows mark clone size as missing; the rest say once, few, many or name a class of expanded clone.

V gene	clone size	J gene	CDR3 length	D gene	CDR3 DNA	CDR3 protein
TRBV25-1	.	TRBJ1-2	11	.	TGTGCCAGCAGTGGTAGGGTTGGCTACACCTTC	CASSGRVGYTF
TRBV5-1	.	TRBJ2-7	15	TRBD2	TGCGCCAGCAGCTCTCTAGCGGGGAGCTCCTACGAGCAGTACTTC	CASSSLAGSSYEQYF
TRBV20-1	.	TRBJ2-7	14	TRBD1	TGCAGTGCCTCGACAGGGGAAATCCTCGGCGAGCAGTACTTC	CSASTGEILGEQYF
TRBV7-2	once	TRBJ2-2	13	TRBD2	TGTGCCAGCAAACTAGCGGGGAGCGGGGAGCTGTTTTTT	CASKLAGSGELFF
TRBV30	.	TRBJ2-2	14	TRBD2	TGTGCCTGGATGTTTAGCGGGGGGTACGGGGAGCTGTTTTTT	CAWMFSGGYGELFF
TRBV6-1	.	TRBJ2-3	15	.	TGTGCCAGCAGCCCCAGGTTCGGTCACACAGATACGCAGTATTTT	CASSPRFGHTDTQYF
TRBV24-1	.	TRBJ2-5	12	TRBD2	TGTGCCACCGGGGGGGATCGAGGGACCCAGTACTTC	CATGGDRGTQYF
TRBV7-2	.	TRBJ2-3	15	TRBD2	TGTGCCAGCAGCTCGACTAGCGGGGATACAGATACGCAGTATTTT	CASSSTSGDTDTQYF
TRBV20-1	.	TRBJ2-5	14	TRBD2	TGCAGTGCTAGTCCGCTCCGGGGGGAAGAGACCCAGTACTTC	CSASPLRGEETQYF
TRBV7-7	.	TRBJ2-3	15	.	TGTGCTAGCAGCTTAGGAGGGGGAGGCACAGATACGCAGTATTTT	CASSLGGGGTDTQYF
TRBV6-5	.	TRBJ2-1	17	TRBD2	TGTGCCAGCAGTTACTCGATCTCCAGCGGGGCCCCCCGAGAGCAGTTCTTC	CASSYSISSGAPREQFF
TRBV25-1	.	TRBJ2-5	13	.	TGTGCCAGCAGTGAGCCGGGCCAGGAGACCCAGTACTTC	CASSEPGQETQYF
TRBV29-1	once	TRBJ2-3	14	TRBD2	TGCAGCGTTGAAGCGGGGGGGCCGGCAGATACGCAGTATTTT	CSVEAGGPADTQYF
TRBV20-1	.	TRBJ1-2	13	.	TGCAGTGCGCAGGACGCTGCTAACTATGGCTACACCTTC	CSAQDAANYGYTF
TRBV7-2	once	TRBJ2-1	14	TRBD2	TGTGCCAGCAAGATGGCGGGGGGATACAATGAGCAGTTCTTC	CASKMAGGYNEQFF
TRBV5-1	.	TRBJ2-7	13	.	TGCGCCAGCAGCTTGGACACGATCTACGAGCAGTACTTC	CASSLDTIYEQYF
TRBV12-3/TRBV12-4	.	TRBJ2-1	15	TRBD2	TGTGCCAGCAGTTTAGCCAGCGGGGCATTCAATGAGCAGTTCTTC	CASSLASGAFNEQFF
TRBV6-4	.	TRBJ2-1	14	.	TGTGCCAGCAGTGACAGGGCGGATTCGGAAGAGCAGTTCTTC	CASSDRADSEEQFF
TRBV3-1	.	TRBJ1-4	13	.	TGTGCCAGCAGCCAACCTCTGGGGGGAAAACTGTTTTTT	CASSQPLGGKLFF
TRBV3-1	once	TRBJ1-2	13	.	TGTGCCAGCAGCCAAGGAGGCCCGGAGGGCTACACCTTC	CASSQGGPEGYTF
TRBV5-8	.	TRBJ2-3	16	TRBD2	TGTGCCAGCAGCTTGCGCAGCGGGGGGGCGACAGATACGCAGTATTTT	CASSLRSGGATDTQYF
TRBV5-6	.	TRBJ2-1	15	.	TGTGCCAGCAGCTTGGTGACAGTCGAAGGGAATGAGCAGTTCTTC	CASSLVTVEGNEQFF
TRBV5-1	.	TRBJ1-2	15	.	TGCGCCAGCAGCTTGGCACAGAACCCCCTAGGTGGCTACACCTTC	CASSLAQNPLGGYTF
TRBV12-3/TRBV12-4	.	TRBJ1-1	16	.	TGTGCCAGCAGTTTGGGGGGAGGAGGCTTTAACACTGAAGCTTTCTTT	CASSLGGGGFNTEAFF
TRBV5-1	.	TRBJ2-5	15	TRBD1	TGCGCCAGCAGCCTCTCAGGGGGCGGTGGAGAGACCCAGTACTTC	CASSLSGGGGETQYF